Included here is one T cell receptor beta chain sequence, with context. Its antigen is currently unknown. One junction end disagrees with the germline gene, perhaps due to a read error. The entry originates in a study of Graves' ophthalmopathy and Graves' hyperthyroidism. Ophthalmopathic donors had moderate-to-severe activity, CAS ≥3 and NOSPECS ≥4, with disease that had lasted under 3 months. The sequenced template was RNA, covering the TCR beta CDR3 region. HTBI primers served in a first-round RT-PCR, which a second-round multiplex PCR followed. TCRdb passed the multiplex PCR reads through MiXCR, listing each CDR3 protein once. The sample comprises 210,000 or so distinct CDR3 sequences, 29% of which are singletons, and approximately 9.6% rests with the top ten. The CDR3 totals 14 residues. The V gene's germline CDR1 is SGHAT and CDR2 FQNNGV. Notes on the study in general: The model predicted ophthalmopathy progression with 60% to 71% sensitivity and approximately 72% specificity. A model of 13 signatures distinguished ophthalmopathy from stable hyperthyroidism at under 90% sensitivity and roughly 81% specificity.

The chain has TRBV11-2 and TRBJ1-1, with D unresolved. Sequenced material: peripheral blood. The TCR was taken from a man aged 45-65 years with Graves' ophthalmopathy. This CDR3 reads CASSLSSFVQDGIF. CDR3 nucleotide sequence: TGTGCCAGCAGCTTAAGCAGTTTTGTTCAGGACGGCATTTTT.